Included here is one TCR beta chain sequence, with context. Data came from immunoSEQ multiplex PCR; TCRdb stores just in-frame clones and leaves some out. The sample includes about 28,000 clones, around 89% of them seen just once. These data originate in a study of T cell changes during pregnancy in multiple sclerosis. The CDR3 length is 14 residues. Germline V gene lookup returns CDR1 LNHNV and CDR2 YYDKDF (reference sequence). The V and J ends lost 1 base and 2 bases respectively, with 7 bases between them. The sequence came from a female donor in good health, enrolled as a control in a pregnancy study. This material consisted of CD4+ T cells from peripheral blood mononuclear cells, taken in the first trimester of pregnancy. The rearrangement joins TRBV15 to TRBJ2-3; unclear D gene. CDR3 sequence: CATSRGGPTDTQYF. Here the CDR3 DNA reads TGTGCCACCAGCAGAGGTGGGCCCACAGATACGCAGTATTTT.